This T cell receptor beta chain was profiled in a study of molecular identifiers for immune sequencing clone quantification listed by TCRdb under 2018. Context from the whole study: For a replicate experiment, the RNA from either approximately 20,000 or 100,000 naive CD8 T cells was divided into five aliquots, and four of those aliquots went on to sequencing. This methods study benchmarked molecular-identifier clustering-based TCR repertoire sequencing (MIDCIRS) and TCR RNA copy counting, using CD8 T cells to do so.

This clonotype has ten or more counts. Its specific antigen is unknown. Base qualities are not provided; no much larger clone lies one nucleotide away. What the study reported, not specific to this receptor: Naive libraries contained spiked-in Jurkat TCR RNA (approximately nine copies' worth), which is not part of the donor repertoire. In CMV-specific effector cells, clones with more than 20 RNA copies accounted for over 97% of molecules, whereas in naive cells such clones accounted for under 1%. Approximately 3.3 recovered TCR RNA copies per cell were obtained by modeling, versus about 10 by digital PCR, implying a capture efficiency of about 30%. Spiked-in Jurkat TCR RNA equal to a single cell's worth was reported to be detectable even within 1,100,000 naive CD8 T cells. When barcode sub-clustering was left out, chimeric consensus sequences inflated TCR diversity, with chimeras reaching as high as 47%. Highly expanded clone sizes could be underestimated because identical TCR molecules may share a barcode.

Library preparation used PCR. This sample was sequenced with an Illumina HiSeq 4000. Bulk TCR libraries were generated as previously described, with the TCR primers listed in Table S5 used. Purification of total RNA was performed with the Qiagen AllPrep DNA/RNA kit. Before analysis, reads from multiple sequencing runs of the same library were pooled. As for the original processing: Reads were retained only if the reads had an exact TCR constant sequence, and the retained reads were trimmed to 150 nt and grouped according to their 12-nt molecular barcodes. Reads in each barcode group were sub-clustered using a 15% Levenshtein threshold, and a quality-weighted consensus sequence was built for each RNA molecule. Non-functional sequences were removed, as were lower-count sequences one edit away from another. Based on fitting two negative binomial distributions, any barcode sub-cluster with under 20% of the maximum read count was discarded. TCRdb reprocessing: public reads trimmed at Q25 with fastp, clones called with MiXCR, in-frame beta chains kept. Here each entry gathers all rows of one CDR3 protein and keeps the most common genes and DNA. These V and J calls are TCRdb output, not the study's own analysis. The sample yields over 600,000 distinct CDR3 sequences; less than 20% were counted once. The ten largest clones represent 0.85% of the sample.

The CDR3 holds 13 amino acids from the cysteine to the phenylalanine. Left in the record is the CDR3 DNA by itself, 39 bases read in frame from the first base. V trim: 5 bases; J trim: 5 bases; unmatched bases: 4. Libraries of naive CD8 T cells were built from approximately 20,000 to 1,000,000 sorted cells, with 10%, 30% or 50% of the purified RNA used. On a BD FACSAria II, naive CD8 T cells were FACS-sorted as CD8+CD4-CCR7+CD45RA+ and collected into RLT Plus buffer. Roughly ten TCR copies' worth of Jurkat RNA were spiked into about 20,000-1,000,000 naive CD8 T cell samples to test detection sensitivity. Enrichment of CD8 T cells was performed with RosetteSep CD8+ T Cell Enrichment Cocktail and Ficoll-Paque, after which ACK red cell lysis was carried out.

Rearrangement joined TRBV12-3 or TRBV12-4 to TRBJ2-5; 8 central nucleotides agree with TRBD1. Specimen: naive CD8+ T cells from blood, with Jurkat cell RNA spiked in. Per the publication, the cell subset or site label means: FACS-sorted CD8+CD4-CCR7+CD45RA+ naive T cells. The receptor was derived from a human donor in good health. Some libraries in this study had Jurkat cell RNA spiked in. The CDR3 protein: CASSATGEETQYF. In nucleotide form, the sequence is TGTGCCAGCAGTGCGACAGGGGAGGAGACCCAGTACTTC.